Sequencing of this T cell receptor (beta chain) was carried out in a study of spatial heterogeneity in lung cancer. Background on the study: The library had UMIs, and each TCR and UMI pair averaged more than ten raw reads.

Every molecule of TCR cDNA had its own unique molecular identifier. MiXCR, run by TCRdb on the 5' RACE reads, gives a single entry per CDR3 protein. The sample yields 80,000 to 95,000 distinct CDR3 sequences, under 9% seen once. This clonotype was detected many times. The antigen is not known. Study-level points and caveats: Resection blood, more than follow-up blood, showed ubiquitous expanded tumor TCRs.

The germline V gene encodes CDR1 SGHDN and CDR2 FVKESK. This CDR3 comprises 15 residues. J was trimmed by 2 bases and V by 4 bases; bases with no gene match: 6. The time point here: sample taken at primary tumor resection. Extraction of whole RNA from tumor, nontumor lung or frozen PBMC preceded unsorted sequencing. The donors comprised approximately 72 untreated early-stage non-small cell lung cancer patients. Sequenced here: PBMCs, sampled at surgery. The origin of this receptor is a male donor with early-stage non-small cell lung cancer. V gene TRBV14 combines with J gene TRBJ2-3; 7 bases are a match to TRBD1. CDR3 DNA sequence: TGTGCCAGCAGCCGTCTAGGGGGCTACACAGATACGCAGTATTTT. Protein sequence: CASSRLGGYTDTQYF.